This T cell receptor beta chain was sequenced during a study of T-cell reconstitution after alpha-beta-depleted transplantation in children. The CDR3 has 15 amino acids. V lost 7 bases, J lost 8 bases, and 12 bases stayed unmatched. CDR1 and CDR2 from the germline V gene are SGHRS and YFSETQ. For TCRbeta, the library was prepared with unique molecular identifiers. TCRdb re-derived calls from the PCR reads in MiXCR, one entry per CDR3 protein. This table holds 150,000 to 200,000 distinct CDR3 sequences, about 6.4% found once. Many counts were recorded for this clonotype. This TCR was recovered from a human donor who donated a stem cell graft to a child with Wiskott-Aldrich syndrome. The J gene is TRBJ2-1, the V gene TRBV5-1, with 10 bases identical to TRBD2. Here the sequenced sample was PBMCs from the stem cell graft donor, taken from the stem cell graft. DNA of the CDR3: TGCGCCAGCTTTAAAGGGACTAGCGTTACAGATGAGCAGTTCTTC. As protein: CASFKGTSVTDEQFF. The full variable domain, with the rest looked up from reference TRBV5-1 and TRBJ2-1, is KAGVTQTPRYLIKTRGQQVTLSCSPISGHRSVSWYQQTPGQGLQFLFEYFSETQRNKGNFPGRFSGRQFSNSRSEMNVSTLELGDSALYLCASFKGTSVTDEQFFGPGTRLTVL.